The rows below give T cell receptor beta chains drawn from one sample of a study of graft-versus-host responses after intestinal transplantation. TCRdb's copy holds only in-frame clones and misses some; the assay was immunoSEQ multiplex PCR. The sample includes roughly 12,000 clones, 91% of them seen just once. The sample here was PBMCs, taken 105 days after intestinal transplantation. The receptor set was obtained from a human patient who received an intestinal transplant, so some T cells may come from the graft donor. Both conserved end residues are part of each CDR3. D genes are given only for firm matches.

D gene: TRBD1
V gene: TRBV6-1
J gene: TRBJ2-3
CDR3 DNA: TGTGCCAGCAGTGAAGGGACAGGGGGCGCAGATACGCAGTATTTT
CDR3 protein: CASSEGTGGADTQYF

D gene: NA
V gene: TRBV29-1
J gene: TRBJ2-3
CDR3 DNA: TGCAGCGTTGAAACTCCTAGCACAGATACGCAGTATTTT
CDR3 protein: CSVETPSTDTQYF

D gene: TRBD2
V gene: TRBV6-5
J gene: TRBJ2-7
CDR3 DNA: TGTGCCAGCAGTTACGGGTCGGGAGGGAGTTACGAGCAGTACTTC
CDR3 protein: CASSYGSGGSYEQYF

D gene: TRBD2
V gene: TRBV19
J gene: TRBJ2-7
CDR3 DNA: TGTGCCAGTAGTTTTAGACTAGCGGGGGATTATACCTCCTACGAGCAGTACTTC
CDR3 protein: CASSFRLAGDYTSYEQYF

D gene: TRBD1
V gene: TRBV2
J gene: TRBJ2-7
CDR3 DNA: TGTGCCAGCAGTGAAGAGGCAGGGGGCTCCTACGAGCAGTACTTC
CDR3 protein: CASSEEAGGSYEQYF

D gene: TRBD2
V gene: TRBV28
J gene: TRBJ2-7
CDR3 DNA: TGTGCCAGCAGTTTAGAACTAGCGGAGCAGAATTACGAGCAGTACTTC
CDR3 protein: CASSLELAEQNYEQYF

D gene: NA
V gene: TRBV11-2
J gene: TRBJ2-7
CDR3 DNA: TGTGCCAGCAGCTTAGCTGGGGTTTACGAGCAGTACTTC
CDR3 protein: CASSLAGVYEQYF

D gene: TRBD2
V gene: TRBV7-9
J gene: TRBJ2-7
CDR3 DNA: TGTGCCAGCCGCTTAGCGGGGGGCCCCTACTACGAGCAGTACTTC
CDR3 protein: CASRLAGGPYYEQYF

D gene: TRBD2
V gene: TRBV9
J gene: TRBJ2-2
CDR3 DNA: TGTGCCAGCCCGGGGGGGCCAAACACCGGGGAGCTGTTTTTT
CDR3 protein: CASPGGPNTGELFF

D gene: TRBD2
V gene: TRBV7-2
J gene: TRBJ2-3
CDR3 DNA: TGTGCCAGCAGCTTAGATGCGGGAGGGACAGATACGCAGTATTTT
CDR3 protein: CASSLDAGGTDTQYF

D gene: TRBD1
V gene: TRBV15
J gene: TRBJ1-2
CDR3 DNA: TGTGCCACCAGCCAGGGACAGTTTAACTATGGCTACACCTTC
CDR3 protein: CATSQGQFNYGYTF

D gene: NA
V gene: TRBV5-6
J gene: TRBJ1-5
CDR3 DNA: TGTGCCAGCAGCTTTTCCAATCAGCCCCAGCATTTT
CDR3 protein: CASSFSNQPQHF

D gene: NA
V gene: TRBV6-6
J gene: TRBJ1-4
CDR3 DNA: TGTGCCAGCACTCACAGGTGGGGTAATGAAAAACTGTTTTTT
CDR3 protein: CASTHRWGNEKLFF